This passage covers 3 T cell receptor beta chains from one sample sequenced in a study of shared clonotypes between healthy human individuals (TCRdb year 2020). For the CD8 naive samples, CD45RO-negative cells were positively selected for CCR7, yielding a CD45RA+CCR7+ population from which TemRA cells were excluded. Library preparation employed the immunoSEQ multiplex PCR assay. Not all clones reach the TCRdb copy of this immuneACCESS table, which keeps in-frame sequences only. Checked studies attribute under half of the gap to unresolved V genes and leave the rest unexplained. In all, the sample holds approximately 1.9 million clones, and just under 95% of those were seen once. Clones ranked in the top ten supply about 1.7% of the sample. The sample consisted of naive CD8+ T cells from PBMCs. This sample's cell subset or site label indicates: CD45RA+CCR7+. All receptors come from a man between 18 and 29 years old in good health. Some clones in this sample may be carry-over from other donors' samples.

The chain recombines TRBV7-9 with TRBJ2-5, with D unclear. Germline CDR1 reads SEHNR; CDR2 reads FQNEAQ (reference sequence). Trimming took 3 bases from V and 5 from J, leaving 13 bases between them. The length of the CDR3 is 14 residues. The CDR3 spells CASSFPLVGETQYF. The CDR3 DNA is TGTGCCAGCAGCTTTCCCCTTGTGGGGGAGACCCAGTACTTC.

The chain couples TRBV29-1 to TRBJ2-7, with 7 bases that match TRBD1. In germline, CDR1 is SQVTM, CDR2 ANQGSEA. After removal of 4 bases from V and 4 bases from J, the junction contained 4 bases not matched to a gene. The CDR3 covers 12 residues. In DNA form, the CDR3 reads TGCAGCGTTGCAGGGGGTCGGTACGAGCAGTACTTC. This sequence encodes CSVAGGRYEQYF.

The chain carries TRBV7-2 and TRBJ1-2; D remains unclear. CDR1 and CDR2 (germline): SGHTA, FQGNSA. The CDR3 is 15 amino acids. The V and J ends lost 6 bases and 4 bases respectively, with 18 bases between them. The CDR3: CASRRTGGLFYGYTF. The CDR3 nucleotides are TGTGCCAGCAGACGCACGGGTGGCCTCTTCTATGGCTACACCTTC.